One sample yielded the 15 T cell receptor beta chains listed below, sequenced in a study of blood T cell repertoires in COVID-19 (dated by TCRdb to the early 2020s). Preparation of the library involved the immunoSEQ multiplex PCR assay. The table comes from immuneACCESS by way of TCRdb, which keeps in-frame sequences with V and J called. Part of the clones is missing from these tables; in studies checked, under half for an unresolved V gene and the rest for unknown reasons. This sample holds 300,000 to 400,000 clones; 87% were observed only once. The ten largest make up around 9.9% of the sample. The material sequenced was peripheral blood. Receptors were obtained from a young man with COVID-19, enrolled during active disease.

The chain uses TRBV29-1 and TRBJ2-1, with D possibly matching TRBD1 (7 bases). The CDR3 spans 15 residues. Per the germline V gene, CDR1 is SQVTM and CDR2 is ANQGSEA. The ends were cut back, 1 base at V and 6 bases at J, with 16 bases in the middle. The CDR3 coding sequence is TGCAGCGTTGAAGGCGGGGACAGAAAGGTCAATGAGCAGTTCTTC. Protein: CSVEGGDRKVNEQFF.

The rearrangement links TRBV5-1 to TRBJ1-2; TRBD1 matches 10 bases. The trim removed 0 bases at V and 8 bases at J, leaving 4 bases unmatched. CDR1 SGHRS and CDR2 YFSETQ come from the germline V gene. There are 14 residues in the CDR3. CDR3 nucleotides: TGCGCCAGCAGCTTGGTAGGGACAGGGGTAGGCTACACCTTC. Protein sequence: CASSLVGTGVGYTF.

V usage is TRBV3-1 (or the pseudogene TRBV3-2) and J usage is TRBJ2-1; D gene uncertain. The CDR3 spans 13 residues. The V end was cut by 1 base, the J end by 7 bases, with 8 bases between. CDR1 is LGHDT, CDR2 YNNKEL, per germline (reference sequence). This CDR3 reads CASSQGGQNEQFF. CDR3 nucleotides: TGTGCCAGCAGCCAAGGTGGGCAGAATGAGCAGTTCTTC.

This clone was seen once. The chain couples TRBV9 to TRBJ1-2, with a tentative D call TRBD1 (6 bases). This CDR3 is built from 15 residues. Deletions cut 0 bases from V and 2 bases from J, with 11 bases between. Germline V gives CDR1 SGDLS, CDR2 YYNGEE. The CDR3 is CASSVEVTGNYGYTF. The DNA for the CDR3 is TGTGCCAGCAGCGTAGAAGTAACAGGGAACTATGGCTACACCTTC.

V usage is TRBV6-1 and J usage is TRBJ1-5; D is unclear. CDR1 MNHNS and CDR2 SASEGT come from the germline V gene. CDR3 length equals 13 residues. V dropped 3 bases and J dropped 6 bases, with 9 bases sitting between them. Here the CDR3 DNA reads TGTGCCAGCAGTGAGAGGGTTAGTCAGCCCCAGCATTTT. Its translation is CASSERVSQPQHF.

V is TRBV11-2 and J is TRBJ1-1, with 9 bases identical to TRBD1. CDR1 and CDR2 (germline): SGHAT, FQNNGV. This CDR3 region has 14 residues. After removal of 5 bases from V and 1 base from J, the junction contained 2 bases not matched to a gene. The CDR3 DNA reads TGTGCCAGCAGCCAACAGGGGGCGAACACTGAAGCTTTCTTT. This translates into CASSQQGANTEAFF.

This clone occurred once. The CDR3 coding sequence is TGTGCCAGCAGCCCACCGGCCGCAGGCTCTGAAGCTTTCTTT. Encoded protein: CASSPPAAGSEAFF. This chain connects TRBV5-4 to TRBJ1-1; no firm D call. Per germline, CDR1 SGHNT and CDR2 YYREEE (reference sequence). V lost 4 bases and J 6 bases, leaving 16 bases between the germline ends. The CDR3 length is 14 residues.

This clone appeared once. The gene calls are TRBV5-4 and TRBJ2-1; 9 bases are shared with TRBD2. V was clipped by 1 base and J by 8 bases; unmatched bases: 10. Per the germline V gene, CDR1 is SGHNT and CDR2 is YYREEE (reference sequence). This CDR3 has 16 amino acids. Here the CDR3 DNA reads TGTGCCAGCAGCTTGCGGGTCCTAGCGGGAAGCGATGAGCAGTTCTTC. Protein sequence: CASSLRVLAGSDEQFF.

The rearrangement uses TRBV20-1 and TRBJ1-4; TRBD1 is a possible D gene (6 bases). Germline V gives CDR1 DFQATT, CDR2 SNEGSKA (reference sequence). The CDR3 totals 13 residues. V lost 3 bases to trimming and J lost 7 bases, with 12 bases between them. The CDR3 nucleotides read TGCAGTGCTAGTGGGGGGCGTCGTGAAAAACTGTTTTTT. It codes for CSASGGRREKLFF.

V gene TRBV11-2 combines with J gene TRBJ2-3; TRBD2 matches 7 bases. The CDR3 length is 14 residues. The V gene's germline CDR1 is SGHAT and CDR2 FQNNGV. The junction had 6 bases not matched to a gene; V was cut back by 3 bases and J by 6 bases. CDR3 bases: TGTGCCAGCAGCTTGGGACTACTCTACGATACGCAGTATTTT. It is translated as CASSLGLLYDTQYF.

This chain connects TRBV24-1 to TRBJ1-2, with D perhaps matching TRBD1 (5 bases). Trimming left V 4 bases short and J 7 bases short, with 12 bases between. CDR3 length: 13 amino acids. The germline CDR1 and CDR2 sequences are KGHDR and SFDVKD. In nucleotides, the CDR3 is TGTGCCACCAGTGACCCAGGGTCTGGTGGCTACACCTTC. Encoded protein: CATSDPGSGGYTF.

This rearrangement joins TRBV27 to TRBJ1-5; possibly TRBD1 for D (6 bases). Germline CDR1 is MNHEY and CDR2 is SMNVEV (reference sequence). The CDR3 totals 15 residues. The V and J ends lost 6 bases and 6 bases respectively, with 18 bases between them. CDR3 in amino acids: CASSPIQGEGQPQHF. Written as DNA, the CDR3 is TGTGCCAGCAGCCCCATACAGGGAGAAGGTCAGCCCCAGCATTTT.

This chain joins TRBV10-3 and TRBJ1-1; D remains ambiguous. Per the germline V gene, CDR1 is ENHRY and CDR2 is SYGVKD. CDR3 size: 14 residues. Between the trimmed V and J ends, which lost 3 bases and 5 bases, there was a span of 13 bases. The CDR3 region is CAISDQTIETEAFF. CDR3 DNA: TGTGCCATCAGTGACCAAACCATAGAAACTGAAGCTTTCTTT.

The chain carries TRBV7-9 and TRBJ2-1; tentatively, D is TRBD2 (7 bases). The germline gives CDR1 SEHNR, CDR2 FQNEAQ (reference sequence). The CDR3 has 15 residues. The V and J ends lost 1 base and 7 bases respectively, with 14 bases between them. CDR3 protein: CASSLEWGGQNEQFF. DNA for the CDR3: TGTGCCAGCAGCTTAGAATGGGGGGGACAAAATGAGCAGTTCTTC.

The chain combines TRBV4-2 with TRBJ1-5; D gene uncertain. Trimming shortened V by 8 bases and J by 5 bases, and 19 bases separated the two germline ends. The CDR3 has 15 residues. Germline V gives CDR1 LGHNA, CDR2 YNFKEQ. The CDR3 DNA sequence: TGTGCCAGCGGGCCCTCGAATAGTATACATCAGCCCCAGCATTTT. It translates to CASGPSNSIHQPQHF.